This entry describes one TCR beta chain. Its target is not known. The CDR3 extends over 14 amino acids. J gave up 5 bases and V 4 bases, and 6 bases lay outside the gene matches. The V gene's germline CDR1 is MNHEY and CDR2 SVGAGI. This specimen comes from a study of monozygotic twins with cystic fibrosis. Notes on the study in general: Unrelated CF individuals shared fewer identical clonotypes than monozygotic CF twins. In 13 of 16 pairs, V gene usage was closest to the co-twin's. In this small cohort, shared CDR3 numbers showed no association with age, concordance or disease severity.

Clones were sequenced by immunoSEQ multiplex PCR, and TCRdb holds only the in-frame ones, with some missing. The profile covers 15,000 or so clones, with roughly 98% appearing a single time and around 0.41% taken by the ten largest. The rearrangement uses TRBV6-5 and TRBJ2-5, with 8 bases fitting TRBD1. Sequencing used blood. This TCR came from a girl between 2 and 10 years old with cystic fibrosis. CDR3: CASSSQGARETQYF. The CDR3 DNA reads TGTGCCAGCAGTTCTCAGGGGGCGCGGGAGACCCAGTACTTC.